What follows are 18 T cell receptor beta chains derived from one specimen sequenced in a study of T cells after posttransplantation cyclophosphamide. Cyclophosphamide on days +3 and +4 followed busulfan-fludarabine conditioning and a marrow graft. Assay: immunoSEQ multiplex PCR; the TCRdb copy retains only in-frame clones and omits some. Here the sample spans fewer than 8,500 clones, just under 85% being singletons. This material consisted of CD8+ T cells sorted from PBMCs, taken about 1,500 days after allogeneic stem cell transplant with posttransplant cyclophosphamide. The receptors originated from a female patient between 50 and 60 years old who received an allogeneic stem cell transplant from a related donor, was CMV-positive, and had no GVHD. Some of the T cells may derive from the graft donor.

As DNA, the CDR3 is TGTGCCAGCAGCTTATTTGAGACAGGGGGAGGCGAGCAGTACTTC. It is translated as CASSLFETGGGEQYF. V is TRBV7-8 and J is TRBJ2-7; 9 bases align to TRBD1. With V trimmed by 2 bases and J by 6 bases, 8 bases remained unmatched. Germline V lookup: CDR1 SGHVS, CDR2 FQNEAQ. The CDR3 extends over 15 amino acids.

This clone occurred once. J is TRBJ2-5 and V is TRBV29-1; a weak D match, TRBD1 (6 bases). The germline gives CDR1 SQVTM, CDR2 ANQGSEA. The CDR3 runs to 12 residues. Between the trimmed V and J ends, which lost 6 bases and 5 bases, there was a span of 13 bases. The CDR3 protein is CSVQGMDETQYF. In DNA, the CDR3 is TGCAGCGTGCAGGGGATGGACGAGACCCAGTACTTC.

The genes are TRBV27 and TRBJ2-7; no clear D. Trimming took 5 bases from V and 4 from J, leaving 21 bases between them. The CDR3 extends over 16 amino acids. The germline V gene encodes CDR1 MNHEY and CDR2 SMNVEV (reference sequence). This CDR3 reads CASSPSLGPSLYEQYF. The CDR3 DNA is TGTGCCAGCAGTCCTTCTCTGGGCCCCTCCCTTTACGAGCAGTACTTC.

The chain has TRBV4-2 and TRBJ2-5; perhaps TRBD2 as D (5 bases). The end of the DNA aligns better with TRBJ2-7, so the J call may be wrong. The germline CDR1 and CDR2 sequences are LGHNA and YNFKEQ. The CDR3 consists of 17 residues. This CDR3 is CASSPYPSAELHYEQYF. DNA for the CDR3: TGTGCCAGCAGCCCCTACCCGTCAGCGGAGCTCCACTACGAGCAGTACTTC.

The chain has TRBV28 and TRBJ1-1; 7 bases are shared with TRBD1. This CDR3 contains 17 residues. Germline-derived CDR1 and CDR2 are MDHEN and SYDVKM. V gave up 8 bases and J gave up 0 bases; unmatched junction bases: 15. CDR3: CASGGSDEGALNTEAFF. The CDR3 DNA is TGTGCCAGCGGAGGGAGTGACGAGGGGGCCCTGAACACTGAAGCTTTCTTT.

The chain joins TRBV7-6 to TRBJ2-5; 12 bases map to TRBD2. With the DNA end fitting TRBJ2-7 better, the J assignment may be wrong. The germline CDR1 and CDR2 sequences are SGHVS and FNYEAQ. CDR3 length equals 15 residues. The CDR3 nucleotides read TGTGCCAGCAGCTCAGGGACTAGCGGGCTCTACGAGCAGTACTTC. This codes for CASSSGTSGLYEQYF.

This clone was seen a handful of times. The rearrangement links TRBV7-3 to TRBJ1-2, with TRBD1 as a possible D gene (5 bases). CDR1 is SGHTA, CDR2 FQGTGA, per germline. Trimming took off 5 bases at V and 5 bases at J, with 15 bases between the two ends. The length of the CDR3 is 14 residues. The DNA of the CDR3 is TGTGCCAGCAGCCCAGGGTTCGGAAGTTATGGCTACACCTTC. It translates to CASSPGFGSYGYTF.

The chain recombines TRBV2 with TRBJ1-5; tentatively, D is TRBD1 (6 bases). V was clipped by 6 bases and J by 2 bases, with 17 bases between them. The length of the CDR3 is 16 residues. Germline values: CDR1 SNHLY, CDR2 FYNNEI. The CDR3 here is CASSNPQGLGNQPQHF. The CDR3, as DNA: TGTGCCAGCAGCAATCCACAGGGTCTGGGCAATCAGCCCCAGCATTTT.

This chain uses TRBV28 with TRBJ1-1; maybe TRBD1 (5 bases). V was clipped by 2 bases and J by 5 bases, with 12 bases between them. The CDR3 covers 14 residues. Germline CDR1 MDHEN, CDR2 SYDVKM. The CDR3 DNA reads TGTGCCAGCAGTTTAACTCGCGGGGGGACTGAAGCTTTCTTT. This translates into CASSLTRGGTEAFF. Combining the CDR3 with reference TRBV28 and TRBJ1-1 gives the whole variable domain DVKVTQSSRYLVKRTGEKVFLECVQDMDHENMFWYRQDPGLGLRLIYFSYDVKMKEKGDIPEGYSVSREKKERFSLILESASTNQTSMYLCASSLTRGGTEAFFGQGTRLTVV.

The chain links TRBV9 to TRBJ1-1, with TRBD1 matching 8 bases. The V segment lost 4 bases and the J segment 6 bases; nucleotides outside the gene matches: 14. Looked up from germline, CDR1 is SGDLS and CDR2 is YYNGEE. The CDR3 covers 16 residues. The CDR3 DNA is TGTGCCAGCAGCCCCGCCGGGCAGGACAGGGTTCCTGAAGCTTTCTTT. It codes for CASSPAGQDRVPEAFF.

In nucleotides, the CDR3 is TGTGCCAGCAGCTTAGAAACAGGGTTGGGAAACACCATATATTTT. This translates into CASSLETGLGNTIYF. V gene TRBV7-2 combines with J gene TRBJ1-3, with D possibly TRBD1 on 6 matching bases. V lost 1 base to trimming and J lost 4 bases, with 11 bases between them. Germline CDR1 and CDR2: SGHTA and FQGNSA. The CDR3 spans 15 residues.

In this sample, this clone turned up a few times. The V and J genes are TRBV6-5 and TRBJ2-7; no definite D call. This CDR3 has 14 amino acids. V was shortened by 0 bases and J by 0 bases, with 6 bases between the two germline ends. Germline V CDR1 and CDR2: MNHEY, SVGAGI. The CDR3 DNA is TGTGCCAGCAGTTACTCCCAGGCCTCCTACGAGCAGTACTTC. Translating gives CASSYSQASYEQYF.

This chain joins TRBV27 and TRBJ1-6; D is unclear. The CDR3 runs 13 residues. Per the germline V gene, CDR1 is MNHEY and CDR2 is SMNVEV (reference sequence). The V end lost 0 bases, the J end lost 11 bases, and 8 bases lay between the germline ends. CDR3 residues: CASSLSPKTPLHF. The CDR3 region has the DNA TGTGCCAGCAGTTTATCGCCTAAAACACCCCTCCACTTT.

The chain combines TRBV7-9 with TRBJ1-1; 8 bases fit TRBD1. CDR1 is SEHNR and CDR2 is FQNEAQ in the germline V gene (reference sequence). Trimming cost V 3 bases and J 5 bases; bases outside gene matches: 2. The CDR3 is 13 amino acids. As DNA, the CDR3 is TGTGCCAGCAGCTTTCAGGGGGCAACTGAAGCTTTCTTT. Encoded protein: CASSFQGATEAFF.

The rearrangement links TRBV2 to TRBJ2-1, with D uncertain. V dropped 5 bases and J dropped 8 bases, with 7 bases sitting between them. The CDR3 length is 11 residues. Germline CDR1 SNHLY, CDR2 FYNNEI. The CDR3 reads CASSPTDEQFF. CDR3 DNA sequence: TGTGCCAGCAGTCCCACAGATGAGCAGTTCTTC. The full variable domain, its missing parts supplied by reference TRBV2 and TRBJ2-1, is EPEVTQTPSHQVTQMGQEVILRCVPISNHLYFYWYRQILGQKVEFLVSFYNNEISEKSEIFDDQFSVERPDGSNFTLKIRSTKLEDSAMYFCASSPTDEQFFGPGTRLTVL.

In this sample, this clone turned up once. V gene TRBV2 combines with J gene TRBJ1-1; D is unresolved. Germline V gene lookup returns CDR1 SNHLY and CDR2 FYNNEI. The length of the CDR3 is 14 residues. Deletions cut 1 base from V and 2 bases from J, with 8 bases between. CDR3 region: CASSEGARNTEAFF. In nucleotides, the CDR3 is TGTGCCAGCAGTGAAGGAGCGAGAAACACTGAAGCTTTCTTT. The whole variable domain, filled in from reference TRBV2 and TRBJ1-1, reads EPEVTQTPSHQVTQMGQEVILRCVPISNHLYFYWYRQILGQKVEFLVSFYNNEISEKSEIFDDQFSVERPDGSNFTLKIRSTKLEDSAMYFCASSEGARNTEAFFGQGTRLTVV.

V gene TRBV27 combines with J gene TRBJ1-2; 10 bases fit TRBD1. Trimming at V came to 2 bases and at J to 2 bases, leaving 8 bases not matched to a gene. Germline CDR1 MNHEY, CDR2 SMNVEV (reference sequence). The CDR3 contains 17 residues. CDR3 sequence reads: CASSLDWTGGSNYGYTF. Here the CDR3 DNA reads TGTGCCAGCAGTTTAGACTGGACAGGGGGATCGAACTATGGCTACACCTTC.

The chain links TRBV5-6 to TRBJ1-3, with TRBD1 matching 8 bases. The CDR3 has 15 amino acids. J gave up 3 bases and V 0 bases, and 2 bases lay outside the gene matches. Germline CDR1 SGHDT, CDR2 YYEEEE. CDR3 sequence: CASSLGTGFGNTIYF. The CDR3 region has the DNA TGTGCCAGCAGCTTGGGGACAGGGTTTGGAAACACCATATATTTT.